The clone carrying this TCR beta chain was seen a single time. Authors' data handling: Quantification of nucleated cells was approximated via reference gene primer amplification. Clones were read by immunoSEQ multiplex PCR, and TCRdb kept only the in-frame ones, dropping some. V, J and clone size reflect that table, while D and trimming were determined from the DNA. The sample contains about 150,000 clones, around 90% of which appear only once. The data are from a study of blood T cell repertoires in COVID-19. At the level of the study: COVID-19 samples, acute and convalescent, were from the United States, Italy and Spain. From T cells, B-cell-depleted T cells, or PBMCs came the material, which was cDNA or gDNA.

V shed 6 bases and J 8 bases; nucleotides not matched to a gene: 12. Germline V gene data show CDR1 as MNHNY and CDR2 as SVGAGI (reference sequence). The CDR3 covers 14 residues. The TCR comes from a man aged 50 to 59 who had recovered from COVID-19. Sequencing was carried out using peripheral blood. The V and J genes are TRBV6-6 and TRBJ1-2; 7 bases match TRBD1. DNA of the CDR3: TGTGCCAGCAGAGATGCAGGAAGGGGGCCGGGCTACACCTTC. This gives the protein CASRDAGRGPGYTF.